These T cell receptor beta chains were read from a single sample in a study of shared clonotypes between healthy human individuals. TCRdb's copy holds only in-frame clones and misses some; the assay was immunoSEQ multiplex PCR. This sample carries about 1 million clones, more than 65% of them seen once, and the ten largest clones take over 1.3%. Material for sequencing was memory CD4+ T cells sorted from blood. These receptors were obtained from a man aged 18 to 35 in good health. Both conserved end residues are part of each CDR3.

>TRBV18
CASSPTGLANTGELFF
>TRBV27
CASSTDHRSTQYF
>TRBV19
CASSISRGNTIYF
>TRBV5-1
CASSLSGQGKYF
>TRBV5-1
CASTFGTSGGLGTDTQYF
>TRBV28
CASSLSTSGPLNEQFF
>TRBV9
CASSGPGGMDTGELFF
>TRBV5-1
CASSPGGSLFQKQFF
>TRBV6-5
CASSYTLGRTEAFF
>TRBV4-2
CASSQDSGGGNTGELFF
>TRBV19
CASSIEGGNKPQHF
>TRBV2
CASSDSGDGGELFF
>TRBV7-2
CASQQGSEQYF
>TRBV18
CASSLRGHEQYF
>TRBV23-1
CASYRGNDGYTF
>TRBV14
CASSREGRRYQETQYF
>TRBV11-2
CASSLDDTGELFF
>TRBV19
CATRGNSGDRALNLYEQYF
>TRBV5-1
CASRVDGQPNTEAFF
>TRBV12-5
CASGLKRQGVSSYNEQFF
>TRBV5-6
CASSPLQPGTGANYGYTF